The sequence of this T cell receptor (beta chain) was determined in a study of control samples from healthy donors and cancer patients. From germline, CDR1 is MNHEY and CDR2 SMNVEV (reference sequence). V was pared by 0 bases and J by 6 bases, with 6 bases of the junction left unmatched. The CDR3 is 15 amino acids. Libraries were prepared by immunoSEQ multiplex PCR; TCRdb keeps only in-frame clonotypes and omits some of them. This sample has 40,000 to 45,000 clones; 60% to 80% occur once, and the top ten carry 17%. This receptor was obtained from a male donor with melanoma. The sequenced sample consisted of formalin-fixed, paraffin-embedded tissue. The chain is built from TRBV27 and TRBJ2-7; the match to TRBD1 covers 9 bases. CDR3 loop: CASSLSGQGQREQYF. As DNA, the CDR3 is TGTGCCAGCAGTTTATCGGGACAGGGCCAGCGCGAGCAGTACTTC.